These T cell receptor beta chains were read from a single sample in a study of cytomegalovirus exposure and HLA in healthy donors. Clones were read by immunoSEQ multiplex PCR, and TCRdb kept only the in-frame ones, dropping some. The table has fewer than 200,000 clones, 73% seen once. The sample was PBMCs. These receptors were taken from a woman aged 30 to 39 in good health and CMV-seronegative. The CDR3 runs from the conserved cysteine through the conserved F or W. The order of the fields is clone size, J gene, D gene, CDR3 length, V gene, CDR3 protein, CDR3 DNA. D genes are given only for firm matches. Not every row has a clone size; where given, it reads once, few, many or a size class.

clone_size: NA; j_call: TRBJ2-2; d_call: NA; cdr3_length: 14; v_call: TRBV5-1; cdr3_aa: CASSFSSSQGELFF; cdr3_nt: TGCGCCAGCAGCTTTTCCAGTTCTCAAGGGGAGCTGTTTTTT
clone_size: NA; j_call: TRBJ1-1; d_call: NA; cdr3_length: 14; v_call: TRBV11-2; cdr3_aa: CASSLATGNTEAFF; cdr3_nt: TGTGCCAGCAGCCTCGCGACAGGGAACACTGAAGCTTTCTTT
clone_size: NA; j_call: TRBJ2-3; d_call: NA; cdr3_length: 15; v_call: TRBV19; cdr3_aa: CASKVPGLLTDTQYF; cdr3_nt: TGTGCCAGTAAGGTCCCGGGACTCCTCACAGATACGCAGTATTTT
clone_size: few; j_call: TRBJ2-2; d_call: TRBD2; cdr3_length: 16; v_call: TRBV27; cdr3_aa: CASSLKAGPTPGELFF; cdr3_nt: TGTGCCAGCAGTTTGAAAGCGGGGCCGACTCCCGGGGAGCTGTTTTTT
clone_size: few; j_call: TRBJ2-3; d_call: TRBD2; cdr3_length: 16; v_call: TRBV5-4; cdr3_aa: CASSPPSGTSTDTQYF; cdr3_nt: TGTGCCAGCAGCCCCCCCAGCGGGACTAGCACAGATACGCAGTATTTT
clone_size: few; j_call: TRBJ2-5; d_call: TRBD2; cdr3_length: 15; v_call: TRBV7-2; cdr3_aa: CASSLASGNGGTQYF; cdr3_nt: TGTGCCAGCAGCTTAGCTAGCGGGAATGGAGGGACCCAGTACTTC
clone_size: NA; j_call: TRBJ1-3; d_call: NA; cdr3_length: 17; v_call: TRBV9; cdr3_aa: CASSTKVRGGIGNTIYF; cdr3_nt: TGTGCCAGCAGCACCAAGGTCAGAGGGGGTATTGGAAACACCATATATTTT
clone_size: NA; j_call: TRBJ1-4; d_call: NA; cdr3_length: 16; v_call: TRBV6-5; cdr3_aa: CASSYGPRAANEKLFF; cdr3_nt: TGTGCCAGCAGTTACGGGCCGAGGGCAGCTAATGAAAAACTGTTTTTT
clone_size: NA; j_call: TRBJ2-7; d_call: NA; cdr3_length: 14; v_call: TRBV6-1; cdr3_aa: CASSEYRSSYEQYF; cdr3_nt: TGTGCCAGCAGTGAATACAGGAGCTCCTACGAGCAGTACTTC
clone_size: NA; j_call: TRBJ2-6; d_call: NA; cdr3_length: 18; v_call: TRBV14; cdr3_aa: CASSQGGRGASGANVLTF; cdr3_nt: TGTGCCAGCAGCCAAGGGGGAAGGGGCGCTTCTGGGGCCAACGTCCTGACTTTC
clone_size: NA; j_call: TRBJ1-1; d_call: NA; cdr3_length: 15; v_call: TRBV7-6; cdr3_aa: CASSLVTGTNTEAFF; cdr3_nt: TGTGCCAGCAGCTTAGTTACAGGGACGAACACTGAAGCTTTCTTT
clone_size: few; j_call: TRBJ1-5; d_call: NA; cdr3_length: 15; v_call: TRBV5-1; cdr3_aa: CASSLDSNSNQPQHF; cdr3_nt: TGCGCCAGCAGCTTGGACAGCAATAGCAATCAGCCCCAGCATTTT
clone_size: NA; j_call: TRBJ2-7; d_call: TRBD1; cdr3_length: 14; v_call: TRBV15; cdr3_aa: CATSRDRTGGEQYF; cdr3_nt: TGTGCCACCAGCAGAGATCGGACAGGGGGGGAGCAGTACTTC
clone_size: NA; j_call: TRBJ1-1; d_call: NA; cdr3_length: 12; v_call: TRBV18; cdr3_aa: CASSPMNTEAFF; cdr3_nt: TGTGCCAGCTCACCCATGAACACTGAAGCTTTCTTT
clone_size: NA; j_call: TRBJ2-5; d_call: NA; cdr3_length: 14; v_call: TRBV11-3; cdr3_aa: CASSLGRGAETQYF; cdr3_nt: TGTGCCAGCAGCTTAGGGCGAGGAGCGGAGACCCAGTACTTC
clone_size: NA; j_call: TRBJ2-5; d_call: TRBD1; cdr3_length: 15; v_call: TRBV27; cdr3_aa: CASKRDRGVEETQYF; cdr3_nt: TGTGCCAGCAAGAGGGACAGGGGGGTAGAAGAGACCCAGTACTTC
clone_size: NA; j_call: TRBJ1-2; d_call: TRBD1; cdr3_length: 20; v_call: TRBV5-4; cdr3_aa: CASSLYSIFQGAAMNYGYTF; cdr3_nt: TGTGCCAGCAGCTTGTATTCCATCTTTCAGGGGGCCGCGATGAACTATGGCTACACCTTC
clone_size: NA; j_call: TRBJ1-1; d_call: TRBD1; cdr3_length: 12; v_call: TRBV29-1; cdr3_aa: CSVGDRAREAFF; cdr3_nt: TGCAGCGTTGGAGACAGGGCGCGTGAAGCTTTCTTT
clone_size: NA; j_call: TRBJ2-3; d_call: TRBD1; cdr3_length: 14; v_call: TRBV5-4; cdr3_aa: CASSRDRGFDTQYF; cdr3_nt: TGTGCCAGCAGCCGGGACAGGGGTTTCGATACGCAGTATTTT
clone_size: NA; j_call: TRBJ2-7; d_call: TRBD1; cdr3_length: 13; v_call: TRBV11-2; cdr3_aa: CASSLRTGNEQYF; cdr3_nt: TGTGCCAGCAGCCTCCGGACAGGGAACGAGCAGTACTTC